This is a list of T cell receptor beta chains from one sample in a study of CXCR3-negative and CXCR3-positive naive CD8 T cells. TCRdb reprocessed the 5' RACE reads and keeps a single row for each CDR3 protein, giving no DNA. Here the sample table reports 65,000 to 95,000 distinct CDR3 sequences. Sequencing used naive CXCR3- CD8+ T cells from blood. The receptor source for this set is a human donor in good health. Some clones in this sample may be carry-over from other donors' samples. The CDR3 runs from the conserved cysteine through the conserved F or W.

TRBJ2-3 | TRBV19 | CASKLSGGWADTQYF
TRBJ2-5 | TRBV7-6 | CASSLVLGETQYF
TRBJ1-2 | TRBV10-3 | CAISDIGTYYGYTF
TRBJ1-1 | TRBV29-1 | CSVIQVNTEAFF
TRBJ2-5 | TRBV19 | CASSILPGETQYF
TRBJ2-7 | TRBV29-1 | CSVVSFTYEQYF
TRBJ2-6 | TRBV9 | CASSGQGSGANVLTF
TRBJ2-1 | TRBV19 | CASSIDSGGESSYNEQFF
TRBJ2-2 | TRBV21-1 | CASSTRGPKDTGELFF
TRBJ2-3 | TRBV20-1 | CSAAGESTDTQYF
TRBJ1-3 | TRBV6-2/TRBV6-3 | CASRPGQSSGNTIYF
TRBJ1-2 | TRBV5-1 | CASSGTNAYGYTF
TRBJ1-1 | TRBV12-3/TRBV12-4 | CASSPLAPWDDTEAFF
TRBJ1-1 | TRBV29-1 | CSVSKDSSEAFF
TRBJ2-1 | TRBV7-8 | CASSLGRNGLAGGEQFF
TRBJ1-1 | TRBV29-1 | CSAFGGMNTEAFF
TRBJ2-6 | TRBV6-5 | CASSQSDSGANVLTF
TRBJ2-3 | TRBV12-5 | CASRDVLDTQYF
TRBJ2-7 | TRBV5-1 | CASRFGEGQQYEQYF
TRBJ2-1 | TRBV7-2 | CASSTTGAYNEQFF
TRBJ2-3 | TRBV20-1 | CSAKKAGGSTDTQYF
TRBJ1-2 | TRBV7-9 | CASSFVGTGRLNYGYTF
TRBJ2-1 | TRBV12-3/TRBV12-4 | CASRQTGGYNEQFF
TRBJ2-2 | TRBV15 | CATSRDEWGELFF
TRBJ2-1 | TRBV7-9 | CAGEGGQTDSYNEQFF
TRBJ2-2 | TRBV11-3 | CASSLDRDSTGELFF